This T cell receptor (beta chain) was found in a study of T cells after yellow fever vaccination. This clonotype was seen more than once but under ten times. Its specificity is unknown. TCRdb analysed the 5' RACE reads with MiXCR anew, one entry per CDR3 protein. Of around 250,000 distinct CDR3 sequences in the sample, about 7.1% were seen once. Study-wide findings and caveats: From the bulk population, abundant clonotypes could contaminate and appear within FACS-sorted repertoires.

The CDR3 extends over 15 amino acids. Trimming removed 0 bases from V and 6 bases from J; junction bases left unmatched: 7. Germline CDR1 is MNHEY and CDR2 is SVGAGI. The sequencing here drew on CD4+ T cells sorted from PBMCs, taken 15 days after the yellow fever booster vaccination. This receptor was obtained from a man younger than 40 who received the YFV17D yellow fever vaccine. The rearrangement joins TRBV6-5 to TRBJ2-7; 8 nucleotides align to TRBD2. CDR3 sequence reads: CASSYSSGRAVEQYF. The CDR3 nucleotides read TGTGCCAGCAGTTACTCCTCCGGGAGGGCCGTCGAGCAGTACTTC.